The next 7 T cell receptor beta chains were all read from a single sample in a study of control samples from healthy donors and cancer patients. Sequencing used immunoSEQ multiplex PCR; TCRdb keeps in-frame clones, though not all of them. The sample has about 170,000 clones; 80% to 95% are singletons. Material: blood. Receptor source: an older woman in good health.

V is TRBV10-3 and J is TRBJ1-1, with D possibly being TRBD1 (5 bases). Germline loops: CDR1 ENHRY, CDR2 SYGVKD. The length of the CDR3 is 15 residues. V was pared by 10 bases and J by 1 base, with 19 bases between. The DNA for the CDR3 is TGTGCCACAAGCCCGCCTCGGACACCGAACACTGAAGCTTTCTTT. This codes for CATSPPRTPNTEAFF.

This clone was seen just once. The chain uses TRBV7-2 and TRBJ2-7; 8 positions match TRBD1. The trim removed 6 bases at V and 5 bases at J, leaving 9 bases unmatched. The CDR3 has 14 amino acids. Germline V gene sequence: CDR1 SGHTA, CDR2 FQGNSA. CDR3: CASSHDRGANEQYF. CDR3 coding DNA: TGTGCCAGCAGTCATGACAGGGGAGCCAACGAGCAGTACTTC. The full variable domain, completed using reference TRBV7-2 and TRBJ2-7, is GAGVSQSPSNKVTEKGKDVELRCDPISGHTALYWYRQSLGQGLEFLIYFQGNSAPDKSGLPSDRFSAERTGGSVSTLTIQRTQQEDSAVYLCASSHDRGANEQYFGPGTRLTVT.

The CDR3 here is CASSQVSGTENTEEAFF. CDR3 in DNA: TGTGCCAGCAGCCAAGTCTCCGGGACAGAGAACACTGAAGAAGCTTTCTTT. V is TRBV4-2 and J is TRBJ1-1; 7 nucleotides match TRBD1. J was trimmed by 8 bases and V by 1 base; bases with no gene match: 16. In germline, CDR1 is LGHNA, CDR2 YNFKEQ. The CDR3 is 17 amino acids.

This clone was counted once. The rearrangement links TRBV13 to TRBJ2-7; 8 bases agree with TRBD2. The V segment lost 5 bases and the J segment 7 bases; nucleotides outside the gene matches: 4. Germline CDR1 and CDR2: PRHDT and FYEKMQ (reference sequence). The CDR3 has 12 amino acids. In nucleotides, the CDR3 is TGTGCCAGCAGCGCGGGGGGCAGTGAGCAGTACTTC. It yields the protein CASSAGGSEQYF.

The V gene is TRBV4-2, the J gene TRBJ2-3; 8 bases are a match to TRBD2. Unmatched junction bases numbered 17, after V lost 4 bases and J lost 8 bases. The V gene's germline CDR1 is LGHNA and CDR2 YNFKEQ. The CDR3 runs 17 residues. CDR3 sequence: CASSLGSGTTRPPTQYF. The DNA of the CDR3 is TGTGCCAGCAGCCTTGGTAGCGGGACTACCCGTCCCCCTACGCAGTATTTT.

The rearrangement links TRBV5-1 to TRBJ1-1; 9 nucleotides line up with TRBD1. V lost 0 bases and J lost 5; bases outside the gene matches: 5. Per the germline V gene, CDR1 is SGHRS and CDR2 is YFSETQ. The CDR3 has 15 amino acids. The CDR3 DNA reads as TGCGCCAGCAGCTTGGAACAGGGGGCGGTGACTGAAGCTTTCTTT. Its protein product is CASSLEQGAVTEAFF. Based on the CDR3 plus reference TRBV5-1 and TRBJ1-1, the full variable domain is KAGVTQTPRYLIKTRGQQVTLSCSPISGHRSVSWYQQTPGQGLQFLFEYFSETQRNKGNFPGRFSGRQFSNSRSEMNVSTLELGDSALYLCASSLEQGAVTEAFFGQGTRLTVV.

V usage is TRBV5-4 and J usage is TRBJ1-2, with D uncertain. This CDR3 comprises 15 residues. The germline V gene encodes CDR1 SGHNT and CDR2 YYREEE (reference sequence). Trimming shortened V by 4 bases and J by 4 bases, and 17 bases separated the two germline ends. The CDR3 sequence: CASSPQNRQAYGYTF. In nucleotides, the CDR3 is TGTGCCAGCAGCCCCCAAAATCGGCAGGCCTATGGCTACACCTTC.